What follows are 27 T cell receptor beta chains derived from one specimen sequenced in a study of CD8 T cells in Susac syndrome. The RNA, roughly 0.45 to 1 ug, was put through reverse transcription using random hexamers. TCRdb redid the calling of the immunoSEQ multiplex PCR reads with MiXCR, one entry per CDR3 protein. The sample consists of 95,000 to 150,000 distinct CDR3 sequences, under 96% of them appearing once. What was sequenced was CD4+ T cells from PBMCs. The receptors come from a human donor with Susac syndrome.

The chain carries TRBV4-3 and TRBJ2-7, with a weak D call TRBD2 (6 bases). Trimming shortened V by 3 bases and J by 6 bases, and 15 bases separated the two germline ends. The CDR3 extends over 14 amino acids. Germline V gene data show CDR1 as LGHNA and CDR2 as YSLEER. CDR3 amino acids: CASSQGLQLTEQYF. The CDR3 DNA follows: TGCGCCAGCAGCCAGGGACTCCAACTAACCGAGCAGTACTTC.

The chain links TRBV29-1 to TRBJ2-3; D tentatively reads TRBD1 or TRBD2 (6 bases each). Looked up from germline, CDR1 is SQVTM and CDR2 is ANQGSEA. V was trimmed by 4 bases and J by 2 bases, leaving 10 bases between them. The CDR3 has 13 amino acids. The CDR3 loop is CSVVRGPTDTQYF. The CDR3 DNA is TGCAGCGTTGTTCGGGGGCCCACAGATACGCAGTATTTT.

CDR3 sequence: CASSSREAGPNEQFF. The CDR3 coding sequence is TGTGCCAGCAGCTCCCGGGAGGCGGGGCCCAATGAGCAGTTCTTC. The chain carries TRBV7-9 and TRBJ2-1, with TRBD2 matching 7 bases. The V segment lost 4 bases and the J segment 6 bases; nucleotides outside the gene matches: 9. This CDR3 comprises 15 residues. Germline V gives CDR1 SEHNR, CDR2 FQNEAQ (reference sequence). The full variable domain, completed using reference TRBV7-9 and TRBJ2-1, is DTGVSQNPRHKITKRGQNVTFRCDPISEHNRLYWYRQTLGQGPEFLTYFQNEAQLEKSRLLSDRFSAERPKGSFSTLEIQRTEQGDSAMYLCASSSREAGPNEQFFGPGTRLTVL.

The CDR3 is CAWSVRTGTYEQYF. The CDR3 nucleotides are TGTGCCTGGAGTGTCAGGACAGGGACCTACGAGCAGTACTTC. The rearrangement links TRBV30 to TRBJ2-7, with 8 bases fitting TRBD1. The V gene end was trimmed by 0 bases and the J gene end by 2 bases; junction bases not matched to a gene: 3. Germline lookup yields CDR1 GTSNPN and CDR2 SVGIG (reference sequence). The CDR3 runs to 14 residues.

This sequence joins TRBV7-9 and TRBJ2-5, with D possibly matching TRBD1 (6 bases). The CDR3 is made up of 14 amino acids. CDR1 is SEHNR, CDR2 FQNEAQ, per germline (reference sequence). Trimming took off 5 bases at V and 1 base at J, with 11 bases between the two ends. DNA of the CDR3: TGTGCCAGCAGCCGCGACAGGACCCAAGAGACCCAGTACTTC. Protein product: CASSRDRTQETQYF.

J is TRBJ2-6 and V is TRBV20-1; 7 nucleotides agree with TRBD1. Germline values: CDR1 DFQATT, CDR2 SNEGSKA (reference sequence). The CDR3 length is 19 residues. V dropped 3 bases and J dropped 3; count of bases not matched to a gene: 17. CDR3 bases: TGCAGTGCTAGGCGCGCGGCCCATACAGGGGCTAGTGGGGCCAACGTCCTGACTTTC. Translating it yields CSARRAAHTGASGANVLTF.

V and J are TRBV20-1 and TRBJ2-1, with D perhaps assigned TRBD1 or TRBD2 (6 bases each). V dropped 6 bases and J dropped 0 bases, with 15 bases sitting between them. The CDR3 contains 15 residues. The germline V gene has CDR1 DFQATT and CDR2 SNEGSKA (reference sequence). The CDR3, as DNA: TGCAGTGCCGACAGGATTAGCGGCTCCTACAATGAGCAGTTCTTC. Its translation: CSADRISGSYNEQFF.

The chain is built from TRBV30 and TRBJ2-3; no reliable D call. CDR1 and CDR2 from the germline V gene are GTSNPN and SVGIG (reference sequence). V was clipped by 4 bases and J by 3 bases, with 11 bases between them. This CDR3 spans 13 amino acids. The CDR3 nucleotides are TGTGCCTGGACCACGCTATTGACAGATACGCAGTATTTT. Translating gives CAWTTLLTDTQYF.

The chain is built from TRBV3-1 and TRBJ2-5; D uncertain. CDR1 is LGHDT and CDR2 is YNNKEL in the germline V gene (reference sequence). V shed 3 bases and J shed 5 bases, with 7 bases lying between them. The CDR3 length is 12 residues. The CDR3 DNA follows: TGTGCCAGCAGCCAGCTTGGGGAGACCCAGTACTTC. Its protein is CASSQLGETQYF.

This chain's CDR3 is CAISGRTDEQFF. CDR3 nucleotide sequence: TGTGCCATCAGTGGAAGGACGGATGAGCAGTTCTTC. V usage is TRBV10-3 and J usage is TRBJ2-1; D unclear. Per the germline V gene, CDR1 is ENHRY and CDR2 is SYGVKD. Trimming shortened V by 4 bases and J by 8 bases, and 9 bases separated the two germline ends. CDR3 length: 12 residues.

The V gene is TRBV11-2, the J gene TRBJ2-1, with 9 bases matching TRBD1. Germline-derived CDR1 and CDR2 are SGHAT and FQNNGV. V gave up 3 bases and J gave up 4 bases; unmatched junction bases: 1. The CDR3 contains 14 residues. CDR3 in DNA: TGTGCCAGCAGCTTGGGGACAGGGTACAATGAGCAGTTCTTC. Translated, it gives CASSLGTGYNEQFF.

V and J are TRBV20-1 and TRBJ2-7, with TRBD1 matching 8 bases. The CDR3 runs to 17 residues. Per germline, CDR1 DFQATT and CDR2 SNEGSKA (reference sequence). With V trimmed by 3 bases and J by 0 bases, 13 bases remained unmatched. The CDR3 here is CSASPSTPGQASYEQYF. Here the CDR3 DNA reads TGCAGTGCTAGCCCTAGTACACCGGGACAGGCCTCCTACGAGCAGTACTTC.

The rearrangement uses TRBV29-1 and TRBJ2-7; TRBD1 might be the D (6 bases). The V end lost 3 bases, the J end lost 0 bases, and 9 bases lay between the germline ends. The CDR3 length is 13 residues. Germline loops: CDR1 SQVTM, CDR2 ANQGSEA. CDR3 in amino acids: CSVEGDNSYEQYF. The CDR3 DNA reads TGCAGCGTTGAGGGGGACAACTCCTACGAGCAGTACTTC.

V and J are TRBV29-1 and TRBJ2-5; D may be TRBD1 or TRBD2 (7 bases each). The CDR3 spans 15 residues. From germline, CDR1 is SQVTM and CDR2 ANQGSEA. Deletions cut 8 bases from V and 4 bases from J, with 23 bases between. CDR3 coding DNA: TGCAGCATAACCCCCCAGGGGGGGAGGGCAGAGACCCAGTACTTC. Its translation is CSITPQGGRAETQYF.

V gene TRBV20-1 combines with J gene TRBJ1-2; 7 bases match TRBD1. V lost 5 bases to trimming and J lost 0 bases; unmatched junction nucleotides: 6. This CDR3 has 14 residues. Germline CDR1 is DFQATT and CDR2 is SNEGSKA (reference sequence). This CDR3 is CSAAQGGSNYGYTF. CDR3 coding DNA: TGCAGTGCTGCCCAGGGGGGTTCTAACTATGGCTACACCTTC.

The chain is built from TRBV6-5 and TRBJ2-1; perhaps TRBD1 as D (6 bases). Deletions cut 8 bases from V and 6 bases from J, with 14 bases between. The CDR3 is 13 residues long. Germline V gene sequence: CDR1 MNHEY, CDR2 SVGAGI. The CDR3 nucleotides read TGTGCCAGCGGGGGCCCCTTGGGCAATGAGCAGTTCTTC. Its translation is CASGGPLGNEQFF.

The chain recombines TRBV4-3 with TRBJ2-7, with 9 bases lining up with TRBD2. The CDR3 sequence is 17 residues long. The V and J ends lost 0 bases and 0 bases, in that order; junction bases with no gene match: 6. CDR1 LGHNA and CDR2 YSLEER come from the germline V gene. This CDR3 reads CASSQDRASGISYEQYF. DNA for the CDR3: TGCGCCAGCAGCCAAGATAGGGCTAGCGGGATCTCCTACGAGCAGTACTTC.

This chain joins TRBV25-1 and TRBJ2-3; D possibly matches TRBD1 or TRBD2 (5 bases each). The CDR3 is 15 residues long. V dropped 1 base and J dropped 0 bases, with 8 bases sitting between them. Per germline, CDR1 MGHDK and CDR2 SYGVNS. CDR3 DNA: TGTGCCAGCAGTGAATTGGGGGAGAGCACAGATACGCAGTATTTT. Encoded protein: CASSELGESTDTQYF.

This clonotype was recorded once. V and J are TRBV4-1 and TRBJ2-4; D assignment may be TRBD1 or TRBD2 (6 bases each). The CDR3 consists of 16 residues. V was pared by 3 bases and J by 0 bases, with 12 bases between. Germline CDR1 is MGHRA and CDR2 is YSYEKL. The CDR3 sequence: CASSQGGQLAKNIQYF. CDR3 sequence (DNA): TGCGCCAGCAGCCAGGGAGGACAGCTAGCCAAAAACATTCAGTACTTC.

This clonotype was observed a few times. The chain combines TRBV30 with TRBJ2-3; D unclear. This CDR3 has 11 residues. Germline CDR1 is GTSNPN and CDR2 is SVGIG (reference sequence). The V end was cut by 4 bases, the J end by 7 bases, with 9 bases between. In DNA, the CDR3 is TGTGCCTGGAATTGGGAAAATACGCAGTATTTT. Its translation is CAWNWENTQYF.

This clonotype was detected once. The chain has TRBV6-5 and TRBJ2-1, with 9 bases identical to TRBD1. This CDR3 contains 14 residues. V was pared by 6 bases and J by 8 bases, with 8 bases of the junction left unmatched. Germline values: CDR1 MNHEY, CDR2 SVGAGI. CDR3 DNA: TGTGCCAGCAGGGAGACAGGGGGGAGGGATGAGCAGTTCTTC. Amino acids: CASRETGGRDEQFF.

This clonotype was found once. The chain employs TRBV15 and TRBJ1-1; tentative D call: TRBD1 (6 bases). This CDR3 is built from 14 residues. V was trimmed by 4 bases and J by 3 bases, leaving 12 bases between them. Germline V CDR1 and CDR2: LNHNV, YYDKDF (reference sequence). The CDR3 is CATSTGDTHTEAFF. The CDR3 bases are TGTGCCACCAGCACGGGGGACACACACACTGAAGCTTTCTTT.

The chain combines TRBV29-1 with TRBJ2-5, with D possibly matching TRBD2 (6 bases). The CDR3 runs to 15 residues. CDR1 is SQVTM and CDR2 is ANQGSEA in the germline V gene. The V gene lost 7 bases and the J gene lost 5 bases, with 23 bases spanning the gap. The CDR3 sequence is CSGSGTHLGGETQYF. CDR3 bases: TGCAGCGGTTCCGGGACCCACCTTGGGGGGGAGACCCAGTACTTC.

V gene TRBV20-1 combines with J gene TRBJ2-7, with TRBD1 matching 8 bases. This CDR3 has 13 residues. Losses at the gene ends were 5 bases for V and 6 bases for J; bases not matched to a gene: 9. The germline gives CDR1 DFQATT, CDR2 SNEGSKA (reference sequence). The DNA for the CDR3 is TGCAGTGCTCCGGACAGGGTCTGGGTCGAGCAGTACTTC. It yields the protein CSAPDRVWVEQYF.

The V gene is TRBV7-2, the J gene TRBJ2-1; D uncertain. Germline values: CDR1 SGHTA, CDR2 FQGNSA. V gave up 7 bases and J gave up 10 bases, with 17 bases separating them. The CDR3 totals 13 residues. The CDR3 region is CASNSRAVNEQFF. CDR3 DNA sequence: TGTGCCAGCAACTCCCGGGCAGTAAACGAGCAGTTCTTC.

This chain uses TRBV6-5 with TRBJ1-2; D unclear. In germline, CDR1 is MNHEY, CDR2 SVGAGI. V lost 6 bases, J lost 4 bases, and 9 bases lay in between. This CDR3 is built from 12 residues. CDR3 in DNA: TGTGCCAGCAGGGACTCAGTCTATGGCTACACCTTC. Protein: CASRDSVYGYTF.

J is TRBJ2-5 and V is TRBV30, with D uncertain. The CDR3 contains 12 residues. The germline V and J ends were trimmed by 4 bases and 4 bases, with 10 bases remaining between them. Germline-derived CDR1 and CDR2 are GTSNPN and SVGIG (reference sequence). CDR3 sequence: CAWKAGPETQYF. The CDR3 nucleotides are TGTGCCTGGAAGGCAGGTCCAGAGACCCAGTACTTC.